This TCR beta chain was identified in a study of T cells after yellow fever vaccination. This clonotype was picked up many times. Its antigen is unknown. Study-wide results and limits: In post-booster samples, most primary-vaccination clones reappeared (just under 98% CD4, 70% to 90% CD8).

TCRdb analysed the 5' RACE reads with MiXCR anew, one entry per CDR3 protein. Of fewer than 400,000 distinct CDR3 sequences listed, roughly 6.1% are singletons. Material: PBMCs, obtained 5 days after the yellow fever booster vaccination. The sequence derives from a man aged 30 to 39 who received the YFV17D yellow fever vaccine.

The CDR3 loop reads CASSPDYTDTQYF. The CDR3 DNA reads as TGTGCCAGCAGTCCTGACTACACAGATACGCAGTATTTT. V and J are TRBV2 and TRBJ2-3; D is possibly TRBD2 (5 bases). Trimming took 5 bases from V and 2 from J, leaving 8 bases between them. CDR1 is SNHLY, CDR2 FYNNEI, per germline. This CDR3 is built from 13 residues.